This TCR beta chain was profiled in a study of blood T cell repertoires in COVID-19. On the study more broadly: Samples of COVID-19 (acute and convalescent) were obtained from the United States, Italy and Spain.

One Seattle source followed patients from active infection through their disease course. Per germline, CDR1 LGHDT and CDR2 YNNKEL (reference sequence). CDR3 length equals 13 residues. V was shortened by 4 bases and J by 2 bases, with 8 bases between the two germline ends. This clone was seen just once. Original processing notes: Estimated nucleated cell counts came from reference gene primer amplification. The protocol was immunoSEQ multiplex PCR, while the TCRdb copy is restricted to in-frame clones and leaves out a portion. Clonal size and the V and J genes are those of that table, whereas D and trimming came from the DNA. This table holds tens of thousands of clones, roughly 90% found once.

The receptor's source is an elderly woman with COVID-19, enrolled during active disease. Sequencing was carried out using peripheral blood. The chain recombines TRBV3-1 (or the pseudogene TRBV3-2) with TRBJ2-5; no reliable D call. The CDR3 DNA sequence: TGTGCCAGCAGCCGGGCTGGTCAAGAGACCCAGTACTTC. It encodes CASSRAGQETQYF.